The T cell receptor beta chain under discussion was sequenced for a study of post-analysis software for immune sequencing data. Study details: Included courses were relapsing-remitting and secondary progressive multiple sclerosis; progressive-relapsing multiple sclerosis was also included.

Researchers reported that TCR beta cDNA libraries carried unique molecular identifiers. TCRdb called the PCR reads again in MiXCR, with one record for every CDR3 protein. The repertoire includes about 460,000 distinct CDR3 sequences, roughly 45% of them detected once, and 12% sits in the top ten. The study, taken as a whole, reports: Multiple sclerosis patients had significantly lower normalized Chao1 diversity than controls.

A note on this clonotype: Its antigen is as yet unknown.

The source is a girl aged 5 to 17 with multiple sclerosis. Sample: blood.

Here the CDR3 DNA reads TGTGCCAGCAGTTACATAGGGTGGGCAGGGGTCCACGAGCAGTACTTC. This sequence encodes CASSYIGWAGVHEQYF. The chain couples TRBV6-6 to TRBJ2-7; D may be TRBD1 (6 bases). The CDR3 totals 16 residues. CDR1 is MNHNY, CDR2 SVGAGI, per germline (reference sequence). The germline V and J ends were trimmed by 2 bases and 5 bases, with 19 bases remaining between them.